Listed below are T cell receptor beta chains from one sample, sequenced in a study of regulatory T cells in long-lasting Graves disease. TCRdb independently ran MiXCR on the multiplex PCR reads; one entry per CDR3 protein. This sample has approximately 310,000 distinct CDR3 sequences; about a sixth occur once, and the top ten carry around 36%. Sequencing used peripheral blood mononuclear cells (PBMCs), obtained at new diagnosis, from a patient treated with antithyroid drugs. The receptors derive from a female donor with Graves disease. The CDR3 runs from the conserved cysteine through the conserved F or W. The D gene is left open where the match is weak. Size is stated for part of the rows, as once, few or many counts, or as a class when the clone is expanded.

j_gene | d_gene | v_gene | abundance | CDR3aa | CDR3nt
TRBJ2-7 | TRBD2 | TRBV6-1 | many | CASTEAGGPSYEQYF | TGTGCCAGCACCGAAGCGGGAGGGCCTTCCTACGAGCAGTACTTC
TRBJ1-1 | - | TRBV6-2/TRBV6-3 | many | CASSYGQEAFF | TGTGCCAGCAGTTATGGGCAGGAAGCTTTCTTT
TRBJ1-5 | - | TRBV6-1 | many | CASSEEAGESNQPQHF | TGTGCCAGCAGTGAAGAGGCAGGCGAAAGCAATCAGCCCCAGCATTTT
TRBJ2-3 | - | TRBV20-1 | few | CSARGVAGTGAWREGGDTQYF | TGCAGTGCTAGAGGGGTAGCCGGGACAGGGGCCTGGCGGGAGGGCGGAGATACGCAGTATTTT
TRBJ2-1 | TRBD2 | TRBV29-1 | many | CRVDHSGSADSYNEQFF | TGCAGAGTCGATCATAGCGGGAGCGCCGACTCCTACAATGAGCAGTTCTTC
TRBJ2-1 | TRBD2 | TRBV7-2 | many | CASRVRLAISEQFF | TGTGCCAGCCGCGTTAGACTAGCGATTAGTGAGCAGTTCTTC
TRBJ2-6 | - | TRBV19 | - | CASTVTGGANVLTF | TGTGCCAGCACCGTTACGGGAGGGGCCAACGTCCTGACTTTC
TRBJ2-1 | TRBD1 | TRBV28 | - | CASSGGQAHNNEQFF | TGTGCCAGCAGTGGGGGACAGGCACACAACAATGAGCAGTTCTTC
TRBJ1-3 | - | TRBV9 | few | CASSVDGGLGGNTIYF | TGTGCCAGCAGCGTAGATGGGGGTCTTGGAGGAAACACCATATATTTT
TRBJ2-5 | TRBD1 | TRBV6-2/TRBV6-3 | once | CASSDPRTGQETQYF | TGTGCCAGCAGTGATCCTCGGACAGGGCAAGAGACCCAGTACTTC
TRBJ2-3 | TRBD2 | TRBV29-1 | many | CSVRAGGPDTQYF | TGCAGCGTCCGAGCGGGAGGGCCCGATACGCAGTATTTT
TRBJ2-2 | - | TRBV7-2 | many | CASSQWWFPGELFF | TGTGCCAGCAGCCAATGGTGGTTCCCCGGGGAGCTGTTTTTT
TRBJ2-7 | - | TRBV10-3 | many | CATVDQKRYEQYF | TGTGCCACTGTAGATCAAAAACGGTACGAGCAGTACTTC
TRBJ2-7 | - | TRBV18 | many | CASSPGGLALYEQYF | TGTGCCAGCTCACCCGGGGGGCTAGCTCTGTACGAGCAGTACTTC
TRBJ1-5 | - | TRBV15 | many | CATSEGRGVNQPQHF | TGTGCCACCAGCGAGGGGAGGGGGGTCAATCAGCCCCAGCATTTT
TRBJ1-6 | - | TRBV7-9 | many | CASSLDGLRSPLHF | TGTGCCAGCAGCTTAGACGGACTGCGGTCACCCCTCCACTTT
TRBJ2-5 | TRBD2 | TRBV30 | many | CAWSLGGRETQYF | TGTGCCTGGAGTCTGGGGGGGAGAGAGACCCAGTACTTC
TRBJ2-5 | TRBD2 | TRBV20-1 | few | CSAHPPGLAGRETQYF | TGCAGTGCCCACCCCCCGGGACTAGCGGGTCGGGAGACCCAGTACTTC
TRBJ1-5 | TRBD1 | TRBV5-8 | few | CASSLSRGYSNQPQHF | TGTGCCAGCAGCTTATCCAGGGGGTATAGCAATCAGCCCCAGCATTTT
TRBJ2-2 | - | TRBV7-9 | - | CASSYRVDTGELFF | TGTGCCAGCAGCTACAGGGTTGACACCGGGGAGCTGTTTTTT
TRBJ2-3 | - | TRBV30 | - | CAWTIGTARGTDTQYF | TGTGCCTGGACCATTGGGACTGCCAGGGGCACAGATACGCAGTATTTT
TRBJ1-3 | - | TRBV6-1 | many | CASSDRSDSGNTIYF | TGTGCCAGCAGTGACAGGTCCGACTCTGGAAACACCATATATTTT
TRBJ2-1 | - | TRBV6-2/TRBV6-3 | many | CASSGAPNSYNEQFF | TGTGCCAGCAGTGGAGCCCCTAACTCCTACAATGAGCAGTTCTTC
TRBJ2-3 | TRBD2 | TRBV12-3/TRBV12-4 | many | CASSFTPGLAGYTDTQYF | TGTGCCAGCAGTTTCACTCCGGGACTAGCGGGCTACACAGATACGCAGTATTTT
TRBJ2-1 | - | TRBV3-1 | many | CASSQEINNEQFF | TGTGCCAGCAGCCAAGAAATCAACAATGAGCAGTTCTTC
TRBJ2-7 | - | TRBV2 | - | CASSGGTGYEQYF | TGTGCCAGCAGCGGCGGGACGGGGTACGAGCAGTACTTC
TRBJ1-2 | - | TRBV3-1 | many | CASRPTGNYGYTF | TGTGCCAGCAGACCAACGGGGAACTATGGCTACACCTTC
TRBJ2-1 | - | TRBV5-1 | few | CASSFSRGNEQFF | TGCGCCAGCAGCTTCTCGAGGGGCAATGAGCAGTTCTTC
TRBJ1-5 | - | TRBV7-6 | few | CASSPQGSDNQPQHF | TGTGCCAGCAGCCCCCAGGGGAGTGACAATCAGCCCCAGCATTTT
TRBJ1-5 | - | TRBV2 | many | CASRPDSNQPQHF | TGTGCCAGCAGGCCGGATAGCAATCAGCCCCAGCATTTT
TRBJ2-3 | TRBD1 | TRBV27 | many | CASSPSGTGGFPRSDTQYF | TGTGCCAGCAGTCCCTCCGGGACAGGGGGGTTCCCTCGGTCGGATACGCAGTATTTT
TRBJ1-1 | - | TRBV14 | - | CASSQYLSNTEAFF | TGTGCCAGCAGCCAATACCTCTCCAACACTGAAGCTTTCTTT
TRBJ1-5 | - | TRBV7-2 | few | CASSESQNSNQPQHF | TGTGCCAGCAGCGAATCACAGAATAGCAATCAGCCCCAGCATTTT
TRBJ2-1 | - | TRBV6-1 | many | CASTPGGGRYNEQFF | TGTGCCAGCACCCCCGGAGGGGGCCGCTACAATGAGCAGTTCTTC
TRBJ2-7 | - | TRBV12-3/TRBV12-4 | many | CASSTSGALYEQYF | TGTGCCAGCAGCACTTCGGGGGCCCTCTACGAGCAGTACTTC
TRBJ2-5 | - | TRBV24-1 | - | CATSDMGSQETQYF | TGTGCCACCAGTGATATGGGGAGCCAAGAGACCCAGTACTTC
TRBJ2-1 | - | TRBV6-2/TRBV6-3 | few | CASASPRVGVQFF | TGTGCCAGCGCCAGCCCGAGGGTAGGGGTGCAGTTCTTC
TRBJ2-7 | TRBD1 | TRBV5-4 | - | CASSISTGGYEQYF | TGTGCCAGCAGCATATCGACAGGGGGCTACGAGCAGTACTTC
TRBJ2-7 | TRBD2 | TRBV6-2/TRBV6-3 | many | CASSSTSREQYF | TGTGCCAGCAGCTCGACTAGCCGCGAGCAGTACTTC
TRBJ2-2 | - | TRBV19 | - | CASSIQGTGELFF | TGTGCCAGTAGTATACAGGGTACCGGGGAGCTGTTTTTT
TRBJ2-2 | TRBD1 | TRBV28 | many | CASSSRTGANTGELFF | TGTGCCAGCAGTTCCCGGACAGGGGCGAACACCGGGGAGCTGTTTTTT
TRBJ2-1 | TRBD2 | TRBV19 | many | CASSIPAGVRNEQFF | TGTGCCAGTAGTATCCCCGCGGGAGTCCGCAATGAGCAGTTCTTC
TRBJ2-1 | - | TRBV20-1 | many | CSASRADNEQFF | TGCAGTGCTAGTAGGGCAGACAATGAGCAGTTCTTC
TRBJ2-1 | TRBD2 | TRBV10-3 | - | CASSAPGLATHEQFF | TGTGCCAGCAGTGCACCGGGACTAGCGACCCATGAGCAGTTCTTC